The 15 T cell receptor beta chains presented below share a single source sample, sequenced in a study of blood T cell repertoires in COVID-19 (dated by TCRdb to 2018 to 2021). Library method: the immunoSEQ multiplex PCR assay. The source is immuneACCESS, and TCRdb retained only in-frame sequences with V and J called. Part of the clones is not carried over; for the studies checked, unresolved V genes explain less than half of this, and the remainder is unexplained. A total of about 260,000 clones appear in this sample, around 87% of them only once. In total, the top ten clones hold 2% to 3% of the sample. Sequencing was performed on peripheral blood. All receptors derive from a woman aged 50 to 60 with acute or convalescent COVID-19.

The V call is TRBV7-3, the J call TRBJ2-6; TRBD1 matches 7 bases. Germline lookup yields CDR1 SGHTA and CDR2 FQGTGA. Germline trimming cut 4 bases from V and 1 base from J; bases unmatched to any gene: 4. The CDR3 has 16 residues. In DNA, the CDR3 is TGTGCCAGCAGCTCTGTACAGGGGTCTGGGGCCAACGTCCTGACTTTC. Protein product: CASSSVQGSGANVLTF.

The chain is built from TRBV30 and TRBJ2-1; D gene ambiguous. V was trimmed by 4 bases and J by 5 bases, leaving 6 bases between them. Germline lookup yields CDR1 GTSNPN and CDR2 SVGIG (reference sequence). There are 11 residues in the CDR3. In DNA form, the CDR3 reads TGTGCCTGGAAACAGAACAATGAGCAGTTCTTC. Translation: CAWKQNNEQFF.

As regards this clone: Other DNA sequences in the same sample also yield this CDR3. The rearrangement joins TRBV5-1 to TRBJ1-1, with TRBD1 as a possible D gene (5 bases). Germline assignment: CDR1 SGHRS and CDR2 YFSETQ. Deletions cut 4 bases from V and 0 bases from J, with 13 bases between. This CDR3 is 15 amino acids long. The CDR3: CASSQGQGMNTEAFF. The CDR3 DNA sequence: TGCGCCAGCAGCCAGGGCCAGGGAATGAACACTGAAGCTTTCTTT. The full variable domain, completed using reference TRBV5-1 and TRBJ1-1, is KAGVTQTPRYLIKTRGQQVTLSCSPISGHRSVSWYQQTPGQGLQFLFEYFSETQRNKGNFPGRFSGRQFSNSRSEMNVSTLELGDSALYLCASSQGQGMNTEAFFGQGTRLTVV.

With regard to this clone: Other DNA variants within this sample encode the same CDR3. The chain joins TRBV9 to TRBJ2-1; TRBD1 aligns across 9 bases. The CDR3 is 15 residues long. Germline V gives CDR1 SGDLS, CDR2 YYNGEE. Trimming cost V 2 bases and J 4 bases; bases outside gene matches: 4. The CDR3 coding sequence is TGTGCCAGCAGCGTTAGGGACAGGGCGTACAATGAGCAGTTCTTC. Protein: CASSVRDRAYNEQFF.

CDR3 sequence (DNA): TGTGCCAGCAGTTGGTCAGACAGCTATGGCTACACCTTC. Translated: CASSWSDSYGYTF. J is TRBJ1-2 and V is TRBV28; TRBD1 might be the D (5 bases). The CDR3 has 13 amino acids. Germline V CDR1 and CDR2: MDHEN, SYDVKM. Trimming took off 4 bases at V and 4 bases at J, with 10 bases between the two ends.

The rearrangement uses TRBV5-1 and TRBJ1-1; D gene ambiguous. Germline V gene lookup returns CDR1 SGHRS and CDR2 YFSETQ. This CDR3 region has 13 residues. V was shortened by 4 bases and J by 7 bases, with 14 bases between the two germline ends. The CDR3 loop is CASSGGLSLEAFF. DNA for the CDR3: TGCGCCAGCAGCGGTGGACTCTCCCTTGAAGCTTTCTTT.

V gene TRBV27 combines with J gene TRBJ1-1, with 7 bases aligning to TRBD1. This CDR3 comprises 15 residues. Trimming took 5 bases from V and 0 from J; bases not matched to a gene: 6. Per germline, CDR1 MNHEY and CDR2 SMNVEV (reference sequence). CDR3 loop: CASSGLRGMNTEAFF. CDR3 DNA: TGTGCCAGCAGTGGACTCAGGGGGATGAACACTGAAGCTTTCTTT.

The gene calls are TRBV2 and TRBJ2-1; D not resolved. The CDR3 is 10 amino acids. CDR1 and CDR2 (germline): SNHLY, FYNNEI. The germline V and J ends were trimmed by 11 bases and 7 bases, with 9 bases remaining between them. The CDR3 sequence is CAWALNEQFF. In DNA form, the CDR3 reads TGTGCCTGGGCGTTGAATGAGCAGTTCTTC.

The gene calls are TRBV29-1 and TRBJ1-2, with 11 bases that match TRBD1. Losses at the gene ends were 4 bases for V and 6 bases for J; bases not matched to a gene: 4. Germline V lookup: CDR1 SQVTM, CDR2 ANQGSEA. The CDR3 is 13 amino acids. This CDR3 is CSVGMGQGDGYTF. The DNA for the CDR3 is TGCAGCGTTGGGATGGGACAGGGGGATGGCTACACCTTC.

V is TRBV15 and J is TRBJ2-1; TRBD2 might be the D (6 bases). Deletions cut 1 base from V and 3 bases from J, with 13 bases between. Germline CDR1 is LNHNV and CDR2 is YYDKDF (reference sequence). The CDR3 totals 16 residues. CDR3 loop: CATSRGIAEYYNEQFF. CDR3 DNA sequence: TGTGCCACCAGCAGAGGAATAGCGGAATACTACAATGAGCAGTTCTTC.

This chain uses TRBV5-1 with TRBJ1-2; maybe TRBD1 (6 bases). Germline V gene data show CDR1 as SGHRS and CDR2 as YFSETQ. V was clipped by 0 bases and J by 2 bases, with 23 bases between them. The CDR3 contains 19 residues. In DNA, the CDR3 is TGCGCCAGCAGCTTGGGCCGGGACACCGGTCCACGTCCGAACTATGGCTACACCTTC. This sequence encodes CASSLGRDTGPRPNYGYTF.

The genes are TRBV11-2 and TRBJ2-7; D is possibly TRBD2 (6 bases). CDR3 size: 14 residues. Trimming removed 4 bases from V and 0 bases from J, with 10 bases in between. The germline V gene has CDR1 SGHAT and CDR2 FQNNGV. DNA for the CDR3: TGTGCCAGCAGCTCCTCTAGCGCCTCCTACGAGCAGTACTTC. Protein: CASSSSSASYEQYF.

The rearrangement links TRBV7-3 to TRBJ2-2, with 8 bases lining up with TRBD2. Germline CDR1 SGHTA, CDR2 FQGTGA. There are 13 residues in the CDR3. Trimming cost V 5 bases and J 7 bases; bases outside gene matches: 3. The CDR3 region has the DNA TGTGCCAGCAGCCAGCGGGAGATCGGGGAGCTGTTTTTT. Translated, it gives CASSQREIGELFF.

This clone was seen more than once but under ten times. V is TRBV2 and J is TRBJ2-3, with a possible D match to TRBD2 (5 bases). This CDR3 is 16 amino acids long. In germline, CDR1 is SNHLY, CDR2 FYNNEI. V lost 2 bases and J lost 6, with 18 bases in between. The CDR3 bases are TGTGCCAGCAGTGAATCGGGGTCCATCATGGCCGATACGCAGTATTTT. As protein: CASSESGSIMADTQYF.

This clone has more than one count but fewer than ten. The chain recombines TRBV6-5 with TRBJ1-5; no reliable D call. V dropped 5 bases and J dropped 5 bases, with 10 bases sitting between them. The CDR3 runs 13 residues. Germline V CDR1 and CDR2: MNHEY, SVGAGI. The CDR3, as DNA: TGTGCCAGCAGTACCCTCAGTGATCAGCCCCAGCATTTT. This encodes CASSTLSDQPQHF.